Described below is a single T cell receptor beta chain sequence and its context. Its antigen is unidentified. V was clipped by 4 bases and J by 13 bases, with 15 bases between them. CDR3 length: 12 amino acids. Germline values: CDR1 LGHDT, CDR2 YNNKEL (reference sequence). This sample is part of a study of blood T cells in healthy people across ages. For the second PCR, which ran for roughly 7 to 11 cycles, a sample-barcoded 5' primer and a J-beta primer mix were used. TCRdb re-derived calls from the 5' RACE reads in MiXCR, one entry per CDR3 protein. The table shows roughly 2 million distinct CDR3 sequences, with 49% occurring only once. In terms of origin and age, donors were healthy Caucasian individuals from Russia aged about 6 to 90. Regarding the study as a whole: Unknown donor CMV status possibly confounded expanded clonotype changes.

This receptor was identified in a woman aged 35 to 49 in good health. The genes are TRBV3-1 and TRBJ2-3; D might be TRBD1 or TRBD2, each matching 5 bases. The specimen was blood. Written as DNA, the CDR3 is TGTGCCAGCAGCCGAACGGGGACGCTGGAGTATTTT. It yields the protein CASSRTGTLEYF.